These 6 T cell receptor beta chains originate from one sample sequenced in a study of read filtering for tumor transcriptome and immune sequencing. The library was built from roughly 400 ng RNA with molecular barcoded adaptors for alpha/delta and beta/gamma chains. MiXCR was run by TCRdb on the reads, yielding one entry per CDR3 protein. The data contain around 140,000 distinct CDR3 sequences, 13% of them singletons. The source material was a population of CD138-negative cells sorted from bone marrow. Every receptor here comes from a donor at least 40 years old with multiple myeloma.

This clonotype was found many times. The V call is TRBV12-3 or TRBV12-4, the J call TRBJ2-7; no firm D call. The CDR3 spans 13 residues. V was trimmed by 1 base and J by 6 bases, leaving 10 bases between them. The CDR3: CASSLGARGEQYF. The CDR3 DNA reads as TGTGCCAGCAGTTTAGGCGCTAGAGGCGAGCAGTACTTC.

This clonotype was detected ten times or more. The chain employs TRBV6-2 or TRBV6-3 and TRBJ2-1; TRBD2 agrees at 13 bases. With V trimmed by 3 bases and J by 0 bases, 8 bases remained unmatched. Germline CDR1 is MNHEY and CDR2 is SVGEGT. The CDR3 is 19 amino acids. The CDR3 region is CASSYPGLAGATSYNEQFF. CDR3 DNA sequence: TGTGCCAGCAGTTATCCCGGACTAGCGGGAGCTACCTCCTACAATGAGCAGTTCTTC.

This clonotype was seen only a few times. J is TRBJ1-5 and V is TRBV29-1; 7 positions match TRBD1. Trimming removed 4 bases from V and 5 bases from J; junction bases left unmatched: 5. The CDR3 length is 13 residues. Germline CDR1 SQVTM, CDR2 ANQGSEA. Here the CDR3 reads CSVAQGEDQPQHF. For the CDR3, the DNA is TGCAGCGTTGCCCAGGGGGAGGATCAGCCCCAGCATTTT.

Ten or more counts support this clonotype. V usage is TRBV19 and J usage is TRBJ2-5; 11 bases are shared with TRBD2. Looked up from germline, CDR1 is LNHDA and CDR2 is SQIVND (reference sequence). The CDR3 has 15 residues. J gave up 5 bases and V 4 bases, and 6 bases lay outside the gene matches. The CDR3 sequence is CASSKTSGEWETQYF. CDR3 DNA sequence: TGTGCCAGTAGTAAGACTAGCGGGGAGTGGGAGACCCAGTACTTC.

This clonotype was counted at least ten times. This chain connects TRBV7-9 to TRBJ2-1, with 7 bases aligning to TRBD2. The CDR3 extends over 16 amino acids. Germline lookup yields CDR1 SEHNR and CDR2 FQNEAQ (reference sequence). V shed 5 bases, J shed 5 bases, and the junction held 12 bases outside the gene matches. The CDR3 DNA sequence: TGTGCCAGCAGCCCCGTGGGCGGGAGAGTCAACAATGAGCAGTTCTTC. Its translation is CASSPVGGRVNNEQFF.

This clonotype has ten or more counts. This chain uses TRBV29-1 with TRBJ2-5; 7 bases line up with TRBD1. The V segment lost 1 base and the J segment 0 bases; nucleotides outside the gene matches: 8. Germline assignment: CDR1 SQVTM and CDR2 ANQGSEA. The CDR3 length is 16 residues. CDR3 in DNA: TGCAGCGTTGAAGTCCCGGACAGGTCTTACCAAGAGACCCAGTACTTC. Translated: CSVEVPDRSYQETQYF.